This TCR beta chain was sequenced in a study of low-dose radiotherapy and immunotherapy resistance in tumors. Across the whole study: Patients were treated with intravenous nivolumab at 240 mg every two weeks and were also dosed with ipilimumab at 1 mg/kg every six weeks. Cyclophosphamide was given intravenously at 200 mg/m2 every two weeks, and each dose came one day before radiation and immunotherapy.

CDR3 length: 16 amino acids. V shed 10 bases and J shed 3 bases, with 22 bases lying between them. Germline V gene lookup returns CDR1 MNHNY and CDR2 SVGAGI (reference sequence). The table lists this clonotype with many counts. Specified time point: before trial treatment. Eligible patients had advanced solid tumors lacking tumor-infiltrating lymphocytes. Primers targeting TRAV and TRBV primed first-strand cDNA, covering alpha and beta chains. TCRs were put through 20 PCR cycles of amplification with Phusion. A constant-region primer and the V-primer adapter served as the primer pair. mRNA, once isolated, was amplified by in vitro transcription. TCRdb recomputed calls from the reads with MiXCR, one row per CDR3 protein. The sample contains tens of thousands of distinct CDR3 sequences, approximately 25% of which appear only once.

This chain joins TRBV6-6 and TRBJ1-5, with a possible D match to TRBD1 (6 bases). This clonotype originated in a male donor with prostate cancer. Material: PBMCs, obtained before treatment. CDR3 sequence reads: CATTSTGKGDNQPQHF. In DNA, the CDR3 is TGTGCCACAACCTCTACAGGGAAGGGGGACAATCAGCCCCAGCATTTT.